This T cell receptor beta chain was captured by sequencing in a study of metastatic and nonmetastatic thyroid tumors. Turning to the study itself: Comparison of repertoires was carried out across blood and tumor or nodule tissue from malignant and benign thyroid patients.

Germline V gives CDR1 MDHEN, CDR2 SYDVKM. The V gene lost 6 bases and the J gene lost 6 bases, with 15 bases spanning the gap. The CDR3 has 15 amino acids. Patients underwent thyroid surgery, and none had received any treatment before it. In its sample, this clone ranks as medium-sized. Original methodology: A classifier for distant metastasis in papillary thyroid cancer was constructed using CDR3 differences observed across clinicopathological groups. TCRdb re-called the PCR reads through MiXCR. TCRdb, not the original authors, processed these V and J calls. The table shows about 15,000 clones, with 25% to 30% occurring only once.

Sequencing used tumor tissue. The J gene is TRBJ1-6, the V gene TRBV28; D may be TRBD1 (5 bases). The clonotype was recovered from a female donor with papillary thyroid cancer or a benign thyroid nodule (not recorded which). Some clones in this sample may be carry-over from other donors' samples. CDR3 region: CASSKPGQGNSPLHF. CDR3 nucleotide sequence: TGTGCCAGCAGCAAACCAGGGCAGGGTAATTCACCCCTCCACTTT.